This T cell receptor (beta chain) was sequenced for a study of T cell changes during pregnancy in multiple sclerosis. V was pared by 4 bases and J by 4 bases, with 4 bases of the junction left unmatched. This CDR3 spans 14 amino acids. The germline V gene encodes CDR1 ENHRY and CDR2 SYGVKD. Data came from immunoSEQ multiplex PCR; TCRdb stores just in-frame clones and leaves some out. The sample lists roughly 61,000 clones; more than 90% were seen once. The chain joins TRBV10-3 to TRBJ1-2; 9 nucleotides agree with TRBD1. The clonotype comes from a female donor in good health, enrolled as a control in a pregnancy study. This specimen consisted of peripheral blood, obtained in the first trimester of pregnancy. In nucleotides, the CDR3 is TGTGCCATCAGTGTGGGACAGGGCCTCTATGGCTACACCTTC. Protein: CAISVGQGLYGYTF.